This is a list of T cell receptor beta chains from one sample in a study of human T cells and chemical hapten exposure. TCRdb passed the RACE reads through MiXCR, listing each CDR3 protein once. The repertoire holds about 130,000 distinct CDR3 sequences, with around 8.3% as singletons. What was sequenced was whole blood. The receptors come from a male donor in good health. Some clones in this sample may be carry-over from other donors' samples. The CDR3 runs from the conserved cysteine through the conserved F or W. A D gene is named only where the DNA matches it firmly. The listing skips clone size in some rows; elsewhere it reads once, few, many or a size class.

TRBJ2-7	-	TRBV13	few	TGTGCCAGCAGCTTCGGGGGCGGCGGGGCGCGCGAGCAGTACTTC	CASSFGGGGAREQYF
TRBJ1-5	-	TRBV5-1	many	TGCGCCAGCAGCTCGGGGGGACAACCTAATCAGCCCCAGCATTTT	CASSSGGQPNQPQHF
TRBJ2-1	-	TRBV13	few	TGTGCCAGCAGCTCCCAGCGCCCTTTTTCCTACAATGAGCAGTTCTTC	CASSSQRPFSYNEQFF
TRBJ1-2	TRBD1	TRBV10-3	-	TGTGCCATCACTGGGGACAGTTCCGTCGAAAACTATGGCTACACCTTC	CAITGDSSVENYGYTF
TRBJ2-3	-	TRBV4-3	-	TGCGCCAGCAGCCCGGACACCACAGATACGCAGTATTTT	CASSPDTTDTQYF
TRBJ1-4	TRBD1	TRBV3-1	few	TGTGCCAGCAGCCAAGGCCCCGGGACAGGGGGTGTGGCGTCTAATGAAAAACTGTTTTTT	CASSQGPGTGGVASNEKLFF
TRBJ2-7	TRBD1	TRBV19	many	TGTGCCAGTAGTATGGGAGCCGGGACAGGGATCTACGAGCAGTACTTC	CASSMGAGTGIYEQYF
TRBJ2-6	-	TRBV11-2	many	TGTGCCAGCAGCTTAGTTCAGGGCAGCTCTGGGGCCAACGTCCTGACTTTC	CASSLVQGSSGANVLTF
TRBJ2-1	-	TRBV29-1	-	TGCAGCGTTGTGGCAGGGGCCTCCAATGAGCAGTTCTTC	CSVVAGASNEQFF
TRBJ2-7	TRBD2	TRBV25-1	-	TGTGCCAGCAGTGTTAGCGGGGGCCTTTCCTACGAGCAGTACTTC	CASSVSGGLSYEQYF
TRBJ2-3	TRBD1	TRBV19	-	TGTGCCAGTAGTATAGGACAGGGCGCAGATACGCAGTATTTT	CASSIGQGADTQYF
TRBJ1-2	-	TRBV29-1	many	TGCAGCGTTGAATGGCAGGGAGATAACTATGGCTACACCTTC	CSVEWQGDNYGYTF
TRBJ1-5	-	TRBV12-3/TRBV12-4	few	TGTGCCAGCAGTTCAGGTTATACCAATCAGCCCCAGCATTTT	CASSSGYTNQPQHF
TRBJ2-2	-	TRBV6-1	many	TGTGCCAGCAGAGAAGACAGCCACCCCGGGGAGCTGTTTTTT	CASREDSHPGELFF
TRBJ1-5	TRBD1	TRBV7-9	few	TGTGCCAGCAGCTTAGAGGTGGACAGGGATAGCAATCAGCCCCAGCATTTT	CASSLEVDRDSNQPQHF
TRBJ2-3	-	TRBV7-9	few	TGTGCCAGCAGCTTGGCCGGAACGGCAGATACGCAGTATTTT	CASSLAGTADTQYF
TRBJ2-3	TRBD2	TRBV29-1	many	TGCAGCGTTGAAGTGGGCCAGCGGGAAGCCTTCACAGATACGCAGTATTTT	CSVEVGQREAFTDTQYF
TRBJ1-2	TRBD1	TRBV12-3/TRBV12-4	-	TGTGCCAGCAGTTTTGAGACAGGGGGCCACTATGGCTACACCTTC	CASSFETGGHYGYTF
TRBJ2-1	-	TRBV20-1	few	TGCAGTGCTAGCCGCCTAGCGTCCTACAATGAGCAGTTCTTC	CSASRLASYNEQFF
TRBJ2-7	TRBD2	TRBV4-1	few	TGCGCCAGCAGCCCCCGACTAGCGGATGACCTACCCTACGAGCAGTACTTC	CASSPRLADDLPYEQYF
TRBJ1-3	-	TRBV6-1	-	TGTGCCAGCAGTGAACTGCTTGGAAACACCATATATTTT	CASSELLGNTIYF
TRBJ1-6	TRBD1	TRBV2	few	TGTGCCAGCAGTGAAATGGGGGACAGGCTATATAATTCACCCCTCCACTTT	CASSEMGDRLYNSPLHF
TRBJ1-1	-	TRBV18	few	TGTGCCAGCTCACCACTATGGCAGGGACGGGCTGAAGCTTTCTTT	CASSPLWQGRAEAFF
TRBJ2-7	-	TRBV7-8	few	TGTGCCAGCAGCGCCCGGGACGGTATTGGTGAGCAGTACTTC	CASSARDGIGEQYF
TRBJ2-3	TRBD1	TRBV29-1	many	TGCAGCGTTGAAGTTGGGCAGGGGGCAGATACGCAGTATTTT	CSVEVGQGADTQYF
TRBJ2-7	-	TRBV20-1	few	TGCAGTGCTAGAGATACGGAGAGCTACGAGCAGTACTTC	CSARDTESYEQYF
TRBJ2-1	-	TRBV2	many	TGTGCCAGCAGTGATCGGGACTACAATGAGCAGTTCTTC	CASSDRDYNEQFF
TRBJ1-1	-	TRBV28	many	TGTGCCAGCAGACGGGACGTAGACACTGAAGCTTTCTTT	CASRRDVDTEAFF
TRBJ2-1	-	TRBV7-2	-	TGTGCCAGCAGCCCCGGGTGGAGGGTGAAGGATGAGCAGTTCTTC	CASSPGWRVKDEQFF
TRBJ2-1	TRBD2	TRBV15	-	TGTGCCACCAGCAGAGCTGTCCAAGCGGGGGGGCTCAATGAGCAGTTCTTC	CATSRAVQAGGLNEQFF
TRBJ2-7	-	TRBV20-1	-	TGCAGTACCCCGGGACTCCATCTATACGAGCAGTACTTC	CSTPGLHLYEQYF
TRBJ2-7	-	TRBV4-3	few	TGCGCCAGCAGCCAAGAAACGACGTACTCCTACGAGCAGTACTTC	CASSQETTYSYEQYF
TRBJ2-1	TRBD2	TRBV2	-	TGTGCCAGCACGGAGGGGACTAGCGGGCCCCCCTACAATGAGCAGTTCTTC	CASTEGTSGPPYNEQFF
TRBJ1-2	TRBD1	TRBV5-1	many	TGCGCCAGCAGCCCGGGACAGCCCAACTATGGCTACACCTTC	CASSPGQPNYGYTF
TRBJ2-7	-	TRBV27	few	TGTGCCAGCAGTTTATCCGGCACAGCCTACGAGCAGTACTTC	CASSLSGTAYEQYF
TRBJ1-3	TRBD1	TRBV12-3/TRBV12-4	-	TGTGCCAGCAGTCTTTTACAGGGGTCTGGAAACACCATATATTTT	CASSLLQGSGNTIYF
TRBJ1-1	TRBD1	TRBV7-9	-	TGTGCCAGCAGCTTATTCGAGGGGGCTACTGAAGCTTTCTTT	CASSLFEGATEAFF
TRBJ2-7	-	TRBV9	-	TGTGCCAGCAGCGTAGGAGGGCTCAGCTCCTACGAGCAGTACTTC	CASSVGGLSSYEQYF
TRBJ2-2	TRBD1	TRBV12-3/TRBV12-4	-	TGTGCCAGCAGTCTCCGACAGGGGGAAACCGGGGAGCTGTTTTTT	CASSLRQGETGELFF
TRBJ1-5	TRBD1	TRBV20-1	few	TGCAGTGCTAGGGACCAGGGACAGGCGAGCAATCAGCCCCAGCATTTT	CSARDQGQASNQPQHF
TRBJ2-2	-	TRBV6-6	-	TGTGCCAGCACCAGCAGGGACTCCCAAGGGTTTTTT	CASTSRDSQGFF
TRBJ2-1	TRBD2	TRBV13	few	TGTGCCAGCAGCACCTGGACTAGCGGGGTTTACAATGAGCAGTTCTTC	CASSTWTSGVYNEQFF
TRBJ1-4	-	TRBV12-3/TRBV12-4	many	TGTGCCAGCAGTTTAGGGGCAGGCCTAAATGAAAAACTGTTTTTT	CASSLGAGLNEKLFF
TRBJ2-1	-	TRBV5-4	few	TGTGCCAGCAGCTTGGAAAGGGATCGCCCCTACAATGAGCAGTTCTTC	CASSLERDRPYNEQFF
TRBJ2-6	-	TRBV28	few	TGTGCCAGCAGTGCTCCCCCGAACTCTGGGGCCAACGTCCTGACTTTC	CASSAPPNSGANVLTF
TRBJ2-1	-	TRBV5-6	few	TGTGCCAGCAGCCTATTATGGAACGATGAGCAGTTCTTC	CASSLLWNDEQFF
TRBJ1-1	-	TRBV27	many	TGTGCCAGCAGTTTTACCTCAGGGACTGAAGCTTTCTTT	CASSFTSGTEAFF
TRBJ2-1	TRBD2	TRBV20-1	many	TGCAGTGCTAGAGATCCCCTAGCGGGAGGTCACAATGAGCAGTTCTTC	CSARDPLAGGHNEQFF
TRBJ2-7	TRBD1	TRBV13	many	TGTGCCAGCAGCTTAGGACAGGGGGCGCAGGAGCAGTACTTC	CASSLGQGAQEQYF
TRBJ2-7	-	TRBV9	few	TGTGCCAGCAGCCCCACCCGGGGCGAGCAGTACTTC	CASSPTRGEQYF
TRBJ2-7	TRBD2	TRBV11-2	-	TGTGTCAGCAGCATAGTGGTCGGGAGGGCCGCGTACGAGCAGTACTTC	CVSSIVVGRAAYEQYF
TRBJ2-1	TRBD1	TRBV5-1	-	TGCGCCAGCAGCTTAGGACAGGGTGAGCAGTTCTTC	CASSLGQGEQFF
TRBJ2-5	-	TRBV4-1	-	TGCGCCAGCAGCCAAGATCGGGGGACCCCGGAGACCCAGTACTTC	CASSQDRGTPETQYF
TRBJ1-5	TRBD1	TRBV6-5	-	TGTGCCAGCAGTTCGGGACAGAGAAATCAGCCCCAGCATTTT	CASSSGQRNQPQHF
TRBJ1-6	TRBD1	TRBV6-2/TRBV6-3	-	TGTGCCAGCAGTTACGGGGGACAGGGAGGATCACCCCTCCACTTT	CASSYGGQGGSPLHF
TRBJ2-5	-	TRBV6-2/TRBV6-3	many	TGTGCCAGCAGCTGGACAGAACAAGAGACCCAGTACTTC	CASSWTEQETQYF
TRBJ1-2	TRBD1	TRBV7-9	-	TGTGCCAGCAGCTTGACAGGGGGCCCTGGCTACACCTTC	CASSLTGGPGYTF